The sequence of this T cell receptor (beta chain) was determined in a study of blood T cells in healthy people across ages. A J-beta primer mix and a sample-barcoded 5' primer were used in a second PCR of about 7 to 12 cycles. Each cDNA molecule, via a template-switch adaptor with 12 random nucleotides, was tagged. MiXCR, applied by TCRdb to the 5' RACE reads, yields one record per CDR3 protein. The sample contains fewer than 1,200,000 distinct CDR3 sequences, less than 25% of which appear only once. V was cut by 4 bases and J by 10 bases, with 14 bases left in between. Germline values: CDR1 SEHNR, CDR2 FQNEAQ (reference sequence). CDR3 size: 13 residues. The sample providers were healthy Caucasian people from Russia, aged about 6 to 90. Per individual sample, total RNA of at least 6 micrograms was extracted. This same sample was also part of a study on T cells of mothers and their children. That paper adds: Slightly higher but non-significant overlap marked related mother-child pairs versus unrelated pairs.

The receptor's source is a girl aged 2 to 9 in good health. V is TRBV7-9 and J is TRBJ2-1; TRBD1 might be the D (6 bases). Sequencing was done on a sample of blood. The CDR3 region has the DNA TGTGCCAGCAGCTACACAGGGATAGGCGAGCAGTTCTTC. Translated: CASSYTGIGEQFF.